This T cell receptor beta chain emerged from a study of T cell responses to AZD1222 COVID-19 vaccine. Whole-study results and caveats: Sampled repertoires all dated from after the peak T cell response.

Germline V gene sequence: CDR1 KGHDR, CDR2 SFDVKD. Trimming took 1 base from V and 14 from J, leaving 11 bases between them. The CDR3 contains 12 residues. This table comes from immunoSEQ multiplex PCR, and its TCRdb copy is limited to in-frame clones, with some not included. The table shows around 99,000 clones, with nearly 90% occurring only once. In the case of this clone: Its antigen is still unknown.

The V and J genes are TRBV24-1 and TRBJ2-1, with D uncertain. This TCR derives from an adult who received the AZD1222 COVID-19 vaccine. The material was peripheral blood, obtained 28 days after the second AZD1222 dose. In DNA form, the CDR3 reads TGTGCCACCAGTGATTTCGGCCCCCCAGAGTTCTTC. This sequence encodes CATSDFGPPEFF.